The next 19 T cell receptor beta chains were all read from a single sample in a study of blood T cell repertoires in COVID-19. Generated by immunoSEQ multiplex PCR, the TCRdb table keeps only in-frame clones and is missing some. The sample contains approximately 300,000 clones, 90% of which appear only once. Material: PBMCs or T cells enriched from blood (not recorded which). The receptor source for this set is a man aged 55 to 70 who had recovered from COVID-19.

This chain links TRBV19 with TRBJ1-2, with D possibly TRBD1 on 6 matching bases. The germline CDR1 and CDR2 sequences are LNHDA and SQIVND (reference sequence). V gave up 7 bases and J gave up 4 bases, with 19 bases separating them. This CDR3 region has 15 residues. CDR3 bases: TGTGCCAGTATTGACAAGGGGGGGCGCAGCTATGGCTACACCTTC. It is translated as CASIDKGGRSYGYTF.

This clone turned up a few times. The chain has TRBV9 and TRBJ1-4; 8 nucleotides line up with TRBD1. The V segment lost 3 bases and the J segment 7 bases; nucleotides outside the gene matches: 5. Germline CDR1 and CDR2: SGDLS and YYNGEE. The CDR3 spans 14 residues. The CDR3 coding sequence is TGTGCCAGCAGCGCCGGGACAGGTCGTGAAAAACTGTTTTTT. Its protein product is CASSAGTGREKLFF.

The chain has TRBV9 and TRBJ1-1; D is undetermined. Trimming left V 0 bases short and J 0 bases short, with 9 bases between. This CDR3 comprises 15 residues. Germline V gene sequence: CDR1 SGDLS, CDR2 YYNGEE. CDR3 bases: TGTGCCAGCAGCGTAGTGAAAGACATGAACACTGAAGCTTTCTTT. Protein: CASSVVKDMNTEAFF.

This clone has just one count. J is TRBJ1-5 and V is TRBV28; 7 nucleotides line up with TRBD1. The V gene end was trimmed by 6 bases and the J gene end by 1 base; junction bases not matched to a gene: 6. In germline, CDR1 is MDHEN, CDR2 SYDVKM. CDR3 length: 15 residues. Written as DNA, the CDR3 is TGTGCCAGCAGGAGACAGGGCGGGAGCAATCAGCCCCAGCATTTT. Translated, it gives CASRRQGGSNQPQHF.

This chain connects TRBV2 to TRBJ2-1; 10 bases are a match to TRBD2. The V gene's germline CDR1 is SNHLY and CDR2 FYNNEI. Trimming cost V 6 bases and J 8 bases; bases outside gene matches: 10. The CDR3 runs 15 residues. CDR3 nucleotide sequence: TGTGCCAGCAGGGCCACTAGCGGGATTATCGATGAGCAGTTCTTC. Protein sequence: CASRATSGIIDEQFF.

This rearrangement joins TRBV5-5 to TRBJ1-6, with 7 bases identical to TRBD1. The V gene end was trimmed by 0 bases and the J gene end by 4 bases; junction bases not matched to a gene: 1. The CDR3 sequence is 15 residues long. Per germline, CDR1 SGHKS and CDR2 YYEKEE (reference sequence). The CDR3 nucleotides are TGTGCCAGCAGCTTGGTCAGGGGGTATAATTCACCCCTCCACTTT. Its protein product is CASSLVRGYNSPLHF.

The chain has TRBV18 and TRBJ1-3, with TRBD1 identical over 7 bases. Trimming at V came to 5 bases and at J to 3 bases, leaving 7 bases not matched to a gene. The CDR3 runs 15 residues. Germline V lookup: CDR1 KGHSH, CDR2 LQKENI. The CDR3 bases are TGTGCCAGCTCATTATCGACAGGGAATGGAAACACCATATATTTT. This codes for CASSLSTGNGNTIYF.

The chain uses TRBV25-1 and TRBJ2-7; a possible D gene is TRBD2 (5 bases). In germline, CDR1 is MGHDK, CDR2 SYGVNS. Trimming cost V 3 bases and J 4 bases, with 16 bases left between them. CDR3 length: 15 amino acids. The DNA of the CDR3 is TGTGCCAGCAGTGAGGGGAGCAGGCTGGGGTACGAGCAGTACTTC. Amino acid sequence: CASSEGSRLGYEQYF.

This chain links TRBV5-6 with TRBJ2-1, with 15 positions matching TRBD2. With V trimmed by 4 bases and J by 6 bases, 2 bases remained unmatched. The germline gives CDR1 SGHDT, CDR2 YYEEEE. The CDR3 totals 15 residues. DNA for the CDR3: TGTGCCAGCAGCGGGGGACTAGCGGGAGGCAATGAGCAGTTCTTC. Its translation: CASSGGLAGGNEQFF.

There are a few counts of this clone. CDR3 in DNA: TGTGCCAGCAGCTTGGGACAGAACTACAATGAGCAGTTCTTC. This gives the protein CASSLGQNYNEQFF. This chain joins TRBV5-5 and TRBJ2-1; possibly TRBD1 for D (5 bases). V dropped 0 bases and J dropped 3 bases, with 7 bases sitting between them. This CDR3 comprises 14 residues. CDR1 SGHKS and CDR2 YYEKEE come from the germline V gene (reference sequence).

The count of this clone is one. V gene TRBV27 combines with J gene TRBJ1-2; TRBD1 might be the D (6 bases). The CDR3 extends over 13 amino acids. V lost 4 bases and J lost 7, with 13 bases in between. Germline CDR1 and CDR2: MNHEY and SMNVEV (reference sequence). The CDR3 nucleotides read TGTGCCAGCAGTTCTGACAGGACGTCTGGCTACACCTTC. Its translation is CASSSDRTSGYTF.

The chain couples TRBV25-1 to TRBJ1-2; 10 bases fit TRBD1. Germline values: CDR1 MGHDK, CDR2 SYGVNS. The V segment lost 2 bases and the J segment 8 bases; nucleotides outside the gene matches: 5. There are 14 residues in the CDR3. The DNA for the CDR3 is TGTGCCAGCAGTGAAGGCGACAGGGGGCGCGGCTACACCTTC. Amino acid sequence: CASSEGDRGRGYTF.

This clone was recorded a few times. The V gene is TRBV9, the J gene TRBJ2-1; 10 bases map to TRBD2. V trimming: 0 bases; J trimming: 4 bases; junction bases outside the gene matches: 1. In germline, CDR1 is SGDLS, CDR2 YYNGEE. The CDR3 runs to 15 residues. The CDR3 spells CASSVGLAGYNEQFF. The CDR3 DNA sequence: TGTGCCAGCAGCGTAGGACTAGCGGGTTACAATGAGCAGTTCTTC.

The rearrangement links TRBV19 to TRBJ2-7; D may be TRBD1 (7 bases). This CDR3 has 15 amino acids. The V end lost 5 bases, the J end lost 3 bases, and 17 bases lay between the germline ends. CDR1 and CDR2 from the germline V gene are LNHDA and SQIVND (reference sequence). The CDR3 DNA is TGTGCCAGTAGTGCAACTTCAGGGGGGCTCTACGAGCAGTACTTC. Protein: CASSATSGGLYEQYF.

V usage is TRBV7-3 and J usage is TRBJ2-7; a weak D match, TRBD2 (6 bases). The germline gives CDR1 SGHTA, CDR2 FQGTGA. Trimming left V 6 bases short and J 6 bases short, with 21 bases between. The CDR3 loop spans 15 amino acids. CDR3: CASSLGQGLPFEQYF. Written as DNA, the CDR3 is TGTGCCAGCAGTTTGGGTCAAGGACTACCCTTCGAGCAGTACTTC.

V and J are TRBV9 and TRBJ2-3; TRBD2 matches 9 bases. The CDR3 consists of 15 residues. V trimming: 1 base; J trimming: 9 bases; junction bases outside the gene matches: 9. CDR1 and CDR2 (germline): SGDLS, YYNGEE. The CDR3 spells CASSVSGGLSETQYF. The DNA of the CDR3 is TGTGCCAGCAGCGTAAGCGGGGGGCTATCTGAAACGCAGTATTTT.

The rearrangement links TRBV6-5 to TRBJ1-6; D is unclear. The V gene lost 4 bases and the J gene lost 8 bases, with 18 bases spanning the gap. This CDR3 region has 16 residues. Germline V gene data show CDR1 as MNHEY and CDR2 as SVGAGI. Here the CDR3 reads CASSSLMMSVYSPLHF. CDR3 sequence (DNA): TGTGCCAGCAGTTCCCTTATGATGTCGGTCTATTCACCCCTCCACTTT.

This clone is a singleton in its sample. The chain uses TRBV15 and TRBJ2-1, with D perhaps TRBD1 (5 bases). CDR3 length: 15 amino acids. CDR1 LNHNV and CDR2 YYDKDF come from the germline V gene (reference sequence). V was pared by 1 base and J by 5 bases, with 12 bases between. CDR3 sequence: CATSRGIGQHNEQFF. The CDR3 DNA follows: TGTGCCACCAGCAGAGGCATCGGACAACACAATGAGCAGTTCTTC.

V gene TRBV11-3 combines with J gene TRBJ2-1, with D possibly TRBD2 on 6 matching bases. The CDR3 consists of 13 residues. Germline V gene lookup returns CDR1 SGHNT and CDR2 YENEEA. The V gene lost 5 bases and the J gene lost 9 bases, with 14 bases spanning the gap. In DNA form, the CDR3 reads TGTGCCAGCAGCCCTAAGACTAGTAGTGAGCAGTTCTTC. Translation: CASSPKTSSEQFF.